This T cell receptor beta chain was obtained from a study of T cells in narcolepsy (dated by TCRdb to the late 2010s). As for the study more broadly: Patients with narcolepsy type 1 or type 2 (NT1, NT2) and healthy control donors were enrolled in the study. Autoreactive T cells targeting hypocretin neuron self-antigens (hypocretin, TRIB2) were sought in narcolepsy patients, and TCR Vbeta sequencing was used to track clonotypes in blood and CSF. On the study overall, not on this receptor specifically: Numbers of sequenced blood memory CD4+ clonotypes were comparable, averaging about 39,494 in patients and about 30,000 in controls. Autoreactive clonotypes were reported to be detected serially in the blood of the same patients and of different patients, but not in the blood of healthy controls. In plots comparing CSF and blood CD4+ T cell clonotypes from the same patient, HCRT-specific and TRIB2-specific autoreactive clonotypes were highlighted. Certain blood memory CD4+ repertoires from patients and controls had no sequences that matched autoreactive T cell clones.

V is pruned by 3 bases and J by 2 bases, leaving 3 bases of the junction without a gene match. Taken from the germline V gene, the CDR1 and CDR2 loops are MGHRA and YSYEKL. The CDR3 starts with the cysteine, ends with the phenylalanine, and has 15 residues. The DNA shown is the 45-base CDR3, in frame from base 1. A word on this clone: What this receptor recognizes is not known. Base qualities are not at hand, and no much larger clone is one base apart.

Memory CD4+ T cells were sorted ex vivo from peripheral blood of narcolepsy patients and healthy controls for TCR Vbeta sequencing. The library was produced with the immunoSEQ multiplex PCR assay. TCRdb carries this immuneACCESS record with in-frame sequences only. Its versions omit some clonotypes, under half of them owing to an unresolved V gene in the studies checked, with the rest unexplained. The sample table contains 35,000 to 40,000 clones; only one count was recorded for under 85% of them. The top ten constitute approximately 1.6% of the sample. This receptor was identified in a human donor with narcolepsy. This chain is built from TRBV4-1 and TRBJ1-4, with TRBD1 identical over 7 junction bases. The sequencing input was CD45RA- memory CD4+ T cells from PBMCs. The cell subset or site label for this specimen denotes: memory T cells sorted ex vivo from peripheral blood. The CDR3 region reads CASSQPGQTNEKLFF. The sequenced DNA: TGCGCCAGCAGCCAGCCGGGACAGACTAATGAAAAACTGTTTTTT.